Following are 27 T cell receptor beta chains from one sample sequenced in a study of T cells in Graves' hyperthyroidism and ophthalmopathy. It was RNA transcripts that yielded the amplified TCR beta CDR3 regions. An initial round of RT-PCR targeting the TCR CDR3 relied on the HTBI primer set. A single record per CDR3 protein comes from TCRdb applying MiXCR to the multiplex PCR reads. The sample has 450,000 to 550,000 distinct CDR3 sequences, less than 25% seen once. What was sequenced was blood. The receptors come from a woman between 25 and 40 years old with Graves' ophthalmopathy.

The CDR3 spells CASSSLTQGPLNTEAFF. The CDR3 nucleotides read TGTGCCAGCAGTTCGCTGACACAGGGGCCTTTGAACACTGAAGCTTTCTTT. The rearrangement uses TRBV27 and TRBJ1-1, with 7 bases aligning to TRBD1. The junction had 11 bases not matched to a gene; V was cut back by 4 bases and J by 0 bases. Per germline, CDR1 MNHEY and CDR2 SMNVEV (reference sequence). The CDR3 has 17 residues.

V usage is TRBV9 and J usage is TRBJ1-1; D possibly corresponds to TRBD1 (6 bases). The CDR3 contains 14 residues. V was trimmed by 3 bases and J by 5 bases, leaving 14 bases between them. Germline V gives CDR1 SGDLS, CDR2 YYNGEE. The DNA for the CDR3 is TGTGCCAGCAGCGACGGGACACCGGGGACTGAAGCTTTCTTT. Protein sequence: CASSDGTPGTEAFF.

The sample holds many counts of this clonotype. V is TRBV19 and J is TRBJ1-2, with 8 bases aligning to TRBD1. The V and J ends lost 7 bases and 4 bases, in that order; junction bases with no gene match: 5. CDR3 size: 13 residues. The germline gives CDR1 LNHDA, CDR2 SQIVND (reference sequence). The CDR3 sequence is CASTRGRGYGYTF. The DNA of the CDR3 is TGTGCCAGTACCAGGGGGCGAGGCTATGGCTACACCTTC.

The chain is built from TRBV6-1 and TRBJ2-7; 7 bases are a match to TRBD1. Germline values: CDR1 MNHNS, CDR2 SASEGT. The trim removed 5 bases at V and 2 bases at J, leaving 9 bases unmatched. The CDR3 totals 15 residues. CDR3 DNA: TGTGCCAGCAGTAGTACAGGGGTGGGAACCTACGAGCAGTACTTC. This codes for CASSSTGVGTYEQYF.

This clonotype was recorded many times. The chain combines TRBV20-1 with TRBJ1-2, with a tentative D call TRBD1 (6 bases). The CDR3 covers 13 residues. Trimming stripped 5 bases from V and 4 bases from J, with 14 bases between. Germline V gene lookup returns CDR1 DFQATT and CDR2 SNEGSKA (reference sequence). The CDR3 loop is CSAEPGQTYGYTF. Here the CDR3 DNA reads TGCAGTGCTGAACCGGGACAAACCTATGGCTACACCTTC.

J is TRBJ1-2 and V is TRBV30, with D uncertain. V was pared by 5 bases and J by 1 base, with 8 bases between. From germline, CDR1 is GTSNPN and CDR2 SVGIG (reference sequence). The CDR3 runs 12 residues. In DNA, the CDR3 is TGTGCCTGGGGCCGCAGTAACTATGGCTACACCTTC. This sequence encodes CAWGRSNYGYTF.

The chain joins TRBV29-1 to TRBJ1-1; TRBD1 matches 9 bases. V shed 3 bases, J shed 4 bases, and the junction held 3 bases outside the gene matches. There are 13 residues in the CDR3. CDR1 is SQVTM, CDR2 ANQGSEA, per germline. CDR3 protein: CSVDDRGATEAFF. For the CDR3, the DNA is TGCAGCGTTGATGACAGGGGGGCCACTGAAGCTTTCTTT. The whole variable domain, remainder taken from reference TRBV29-1 and TRBJ1-1, is SAVISQKPSRDICQRGTSLTIQCQVDSQVTMMFWYRQQPGQSLTLIATANQGSEATYESGFVIDKFPISRPNLTFSTLTVSNMSPEDSSIYLCSVDDRGATEAFFGQGTRLTVV.

In this sample, this clonotype turned up a few times. The V gene is TRBV6-5, the J gene TRBJ1-4, with D unclear. The germline V gene has CDR1 MNHEY and CDR2 SVGAGI. The V gene lost 2 bases and the J gene lost 2 bases, with 9 bases spanning the gap. The CDR3 runs to 15 residues. CDR3 DNA sequence: TGTGCCAGCAGTTACGGGTTAGGCACTAATGAAAAACTGTTTTTT. Amino acid sequence: CASSYGLGTNEKLFF.

The genes are TRBV12-3 or TRBV12-4 and TRBJ2-4, with TRBD1 identical over 7 bases. V lost 6 bases to trimming and J lost 8 bases; unmatched junction nucleotides: 10. The CDR3 loop spans 14 amino acids. The CDR3 bases are TGTGCCAGCAGCACAGGGGAATTGGGATACATTCAGTACTTC. Amino acid sequence: CASSTGELGYIQYF.

In its sample, this clonotype was seen a few times. The chain carries TRBV12-3 or TRBV12-4 and TRBJ2-7, with D tentatively TRBD1 (5 bases). V was shortened by 3 bases and J by 6 bases, with 9 bases between the two germline ends. The CDR3 covers 12 residues. The CDR3 DNA follows: TGTGCCAGCAGTTTTTCTAGGGGCGAGCAGTACTTC. It encodes CASSFSRGEQYF.

This clonotype was recorded at least ten times. CDR3 in amino acids: CASSSRRVLNTEAFF. Here the CDR3 DNA reads TGTGCCAGCAGTTCCCGACGGGTCTTGAACACTGAAGCTTTCTTT. The V gene is TRBV6-2 or TRBV6-3, the J gene TRBJ1-1; D uncertain. Germline V CDR1 and CDR2: MNHEY, SVGEGT. V dropped 4 bases and J dropped 0 bases, with 12 bases sitting between them. CDR3 length equals 15 residues.

The rearrangement uses TRBV5-1 and TRBJ2-5, with TRBD2 as a possible D gene (6 bases). CDR1 and CDR2 from the germline V gene are SGHRS and YFSETQ. V shed 4 bases and J shed 2 bases, with 12 bases lying between them. The CDR3 totals 14 residues. In nucleotides, the CDR3 is TGCGCCAGCAGCCGCGGGGAAAGACAAGAGACCCAGTACTTC. Translation: CASSRGERQETQYF.

This clonotype was seen repeatedly, ten times or more. DNA of the CDR3: TGTGCCACCAACTCAGGGTGGCGGGATCAGCCCCAGCATTTT. Amino acids: CATNSGWRDQPQHF. The chain has TRBV10-3 and TRBJ1-5; TRBD1 is a possible D gene (5 bases). The CDR3 is 14 residues long. V was pared by 10 bases and J by 5 bases, with 18 bases between. Germline-derived CDR1 and CDR2 are ENHRY and SYGVKD.

In its sample, this clonotype was seen many times. V usage is TRBV6-4 and J usage is TRBJ2-7; D is unclear. Germline assignment: CDR1 MRHNA and CDR2 SNTAGT. The CDR3 length is 14 residues. V was shortened by 2 bases and J by 5 bases, with 13 bases between the two germline ends. The CDR3 reads CASSDKSNPHEQYF. CDR3 nucleotides: TGTGCCAGCAGTGACAAGTCCAACCCCCACGAGCAGTACTTC.

This clonotype was found a few times. The chain is built from TRBV3-1 and TRBJ1-1, with TRBD1 identical over 10 bases. CDR1 is LGHDT and CDR2 is YNNKEL in the germline V gene (reference sequence). The CDR3 runs to 14 residues. V was pared by 3 bases and J by 3 bases, with 1 base of the junction left unmatched. DNA for the CDR3: TGTGCCAGCAGCCATGACAGGGGGCACACTGAAGCTTTCTTT. Its translation is CASSHDRGHTEAFF.

The gene calls are TRBV6-5 and TRBJ2-7; D is perhaps TRBD2 (6 bases). CDR3 length: 15 residues. The V and J ends lost 2 bases and 3 bases respectively, with 14 bases between them. Germline assignment: CDR1 MNHEY and CDR2 SVGAGI. The CDR3 DNA reads TGTGCCAGCAGTTACGCCCGGGGGATTAACTACGAGCAGTACTTC. Translated, it gives CASSYARGINYEQYF.

The chain has TRBV5-1 and TRBJ2-2, with D tentatively TRBD2 (6 bases). This CDR3 has 16 amino acids. Germline V CDR1 and CDR2: SGHRS, YFSETQ. V was pared by 1 base and J by 0 bases, with 10 bases between. The CDR3, as DNA: TGCGCCAGCAGCTTGACTAGCCCAGCGAACACCGGGGAGCTGTTTTTT. This sequence encodes CASSLTSPANTGELFF. The variable domain in full, with the rest retrieved from reference TRBV5-1 and TRBJ2-2, is KAGVTQTPRYLIKTRGQQVTLSCSPISGHRSVSWYQQTPGQGLQFLFEYFSETQRNKGNFPGRFSGRQFSNSRSEMNVSTLELGDSALYLCASSLTSPANTGELFFGEGSRLTVL.

This clonotype has at least ten counts. The genes are TRBV6-5 and TRBJ1-6; no definite D call. Germline CDR1 and CDR2: MNHEY and SVGAGI. The V end lost 2 bases, the J end lost 9 bases, and 14 bases lay between the germline ends. This CDR3 is 15 amino acids long. The CDR3 protein is CASSYGRTVGSPLHF. As DNA, the CDR3 is TGTGCCAGCAGTTACGGACGCACCGTGGGTTCACCCCTCCACTTT.

In the case of this clonotype: Its ends do not fully match the called genes, so a read error is possible. This sequence joins TRBV5-1 and TRBJ2-2; TRBD1 is a possible D gene (6 bases). Germline loops: CDR1 SGHRS, CDR2 YFSETQ. The CDR3 has 13 residues. Here the CDR3 reads CASSQQQGRELLF. CDR3 sequence (DNA): TGCGCCAGCTCGCAACAACAGGGAAGGGAGCTGTTGTTT.

This clonotype was found a few times. The chain links TRBV27 to TRBJ1-5, with D unresolved. V was cut by 6 bases and J by 7 bases, with 16 bases left in between. The CDR3 is 14 residues long. Germline CDR1 and CDR2: MNHEY and SMNVEV (reference sequence). The CDR3 DNA sequence: TGTGCCAGCAGCATAGTACACGGGCGGCAGCCCCAGCATTTT. Protein: CASSIVHGRQPQHF.

This clonotype has a count of ten or more. The chain uses TRBV6-1 and TRBJ1-1, with unresolved D. This CDR3 is built from 14 residues. Germline CDR1 and CDR2: MNHNS and SASEGT. The V gene lost 4 bases and the J gene lost 0 bases, with 9 bases spanning the gap. CDR3 nucleotide sequence: TGTGCCAGCAGTGGGAGAGGAGTGAACACTGAAGCTTTCTTT. The encoded protein is CASSGRGVNTEAFF.

This clonotype was seen only a few times. The chain carries TRBV4-1 and TRBJ2-2; D unclear. Germline CDR1 reads MGHRA; CDR2 reads YSYEKL. V was trimmed by 3 bases and J by 5 bases, leaving 19 bases between them. The CDR3 covers 17 residues. CDR3 coding DNA: TGCGCCAGCAGCCAGCCCAGGAGAAGGGCGGTTACCGGGGAGCTGTTTTTT. Amino acids: CASSQPRRRAVTGELFF.

This clonotype was picked up many times. The chain uses TRBV25-1 and TRBJ1-1; D is uncertain. Looked up from germline, CDR1 is MGHDK and CDR2 is SYGVNS. With 1 base removed from V and 4 bases from J, the gap between germline ends came to 10 bases. The CDR3 consists of 14 residues. DNA of the CDR3: TGTGCCAGCAGTGAATTAGGGTCGGGCACTGAAGCTTTCTTT. It encodes CASSELGSGTEAFF.

This clonotype was seen many times. This sequence joins TRBV18 and TRBJ1-2, with TRBD1 matching 7 bases. Germline loops: CDR1 KGHSH, CDR2 LQKENI. The CDR3 spans 13 residues. The V and J ends lost 2 bases and 4 bases, in that order; junction bases with no gene match: 1. The CDR3 nucleotides are TGTGCCAGCTCACCATCAGGGGGCTATGGCTACACCTTC. This sequence encodes CASSPSGGYGYTF. The whole variable domain, remainder taken from reference TRBV18 and TRBJ1-2, is NAGVMQNPRHLVRRRGQEARLRCSPMKGHSHVYWYRQLPEEGLKFMVYLQKENIIDESGMPKERFSAEFPKEGPSILRIQQVVRGDSAAYFCASSPSGGYGYTFGSGTRLTVV.

This clonotype was counted ten times or more. The V gene is TRBV7-9, the J gene TRBJ2-7, with 7 bases that match TRBD1. Germline CDR1 and CDR2: SEHNR and FQNEAQ (reference sequence). The junction had 8 bases not matched to a gene; V was cut back by 4 bases and J by 5 bases. The CDR3 is 14 amino acids. The CDR3 sequence is CASSSGTVLHEQYF. CDR3 coding DNA: TGTGCCAGCAGCTCCGGGACAGTCCTCCACGAGCAGTACTTC.

This clonotype was counted at least ten times. J is TRBJ1-2 and V is TRBV28; D is perhaps TRBD1 (5 bases). With 6 bases removed from V and 4 bases from J, the gap between germline ends came to 15 bases. Germline CDR1 MDHEN, CDR2 SYDVKM. This CDR3 has 14 residues. The CDR3 loop reads CASRSGTEVYGYTF. The CDR3 DNA sequence: TGTGCCAGCAGATCCGGGACGGAGGTCTATGGCTACACCTTC.

This clonotype was detected only a few times. The chain carries TRBV11-2 and TRBJ1-1; possibly TRBD1 for D (6 bases). Germline CDR1 reads SGHAT; CDR2 reads FQNNGV. There are 17 residues in the CDR3. Trimming took 5 bases from V and 3 from J, leaving 22 bases between them. CDR3 sequence: CASSPARGRAGDTEAFF. Here the CDR3 DNA reads TGTGCCAGCAGCCCAGCTAGGGGGAGGGCCGGAGACACTGAAGCTTTCTTT.